This entry features one TCR beta chain sequence. The antigen is undetermined. The entry originates in a study of T-cell memory formation after mild COVID-19. Study-level background: Among the donors, TCR clusters were largely specific to each donor. Whole-study results and caveats: CD8+ contracting clones occupied EMRA, while CD4+ ones occupied mainly CM and EM. The study detected some responding clones in pre-infection memory, suggesting cross-reactive memory joined.

Sample barcodes and UMIs were carried by the TCR alpha and TCR beta cDNA libraries that 5'RACE generated with constant-segment primers. TCRdb re-analysed the 5' RACE reads in MiXCR, keeping a single row per CDR3 protein. Of about 500,000 distinct CDR3 sequences listed, around 20% are singletons. The sequencing sample was made of PBMCs or a T cell subset sorted from them (not recorded which). This clonotype was sampled from an adult woman who had mild COVID-19 (a few samples of this study predate the infection). Cell type and time point are not known.

In DNA form, the CDR3 reads TGTGCCAGCAGCTCACGACCCTCGAGGGGCTACGAGCAGTACTTC. It codes for CASSSRPSRGYEQYF. The genes are TRBV7-9 and TRBJ2-7; D possibly uses TRBD1 or TRBD2 (5 bases each). CDR1 is SEHNR, CDR2 FQNEAQ, per germline (reference sequence). The CDR3 is 15 residues long. The V end was cut by 4 bases, the J end by 3 bases, with 16 bases between.